This T cell receptor beta chain was identified during a study of graft-versus-host responses after intestinal transplantation. Study at large: All recipients were transplanted with multivisceral, liver-intestinal, or isolated intestinal grafts.

Overall study findings and caveats: Some patients had graft-donor T cell macrochimerism, and their allografts showed high graft-versus-host to host-versus-graft clonal ratios. Detection of GvH clones occurred in recipient marrow, and some had their first appearance in ileum or blood. Early post-transplant falls in HvG clones accompanied the peak levels of circulating GvH clones.

As for this clone: As yet, its antigen is unknown.

The assay was immunoSEQ multiplex PCR, and TCRdb's table has in-frame clones only and misses some. The sample lists roughly 92,000 clones, 88% occurring once. Looked up from germline, CDR1 is MNHEY and CDR2 is SVGAGI. CDR3 length equals 15 residues. V was pared by 5 bases and J by 7 bases, with 10 bases of the junction left unmatched. The TCR sequence derives from a human donor who was the organ donor for an intestinal transplant. The chain employs TRBV6-5 and TRBJ2-2, with 7 nucleotides matching TRBD2. Sample: unstimulated CD4+ T cells sorted from spleen or lymph node cells, taken before transplant. For the CDR3, the DNA is TGTGCCAGCAGTCAGAGGGAGGGAGCGGGCGGGGAGCTGTTTTTT. Residues: CASSQREGAGGELFF.